The 30 T cell receptor beta chains below come from one sample, sequenced in a study of shared clonotypes between healthy human individuals (dated by TCRdb to about 2020). Library preparation was by the immunoSEQ multiplex PCR assay. Sourced from immuneACCESS, this table was stored by TCRdb with only in-frame sequences that have V and J called. A share of the clones is absent; for the studies checked, an unresolved V gene accounts for under half, and the remainder has no known explanation. Here the sample has 2 million to 2.5 million clones; more than 80% occur a single time. Together, the top ten hold 0.35% to 0.5% of the sample. The sample comprised naive CD4+ T cells from PBMCs. The sample's cell subset or site, from its label and the paper: CD45RA+ positively selected. Receptor source: a man younger than 30 in good health. Some clones in this sample may be carry-over from other donors' samples.

J is TRBJ2-7 and V is TRBV2, with D hard to call. The V gene lost 7 bases and the J gene lost 0 bases, with 7 bases spanning the gap. The CDR3 spans 12 residues. Germline V gene lookup returns CDR1 SNHLY and CDR2 FYNNEI. The CDR3 DNA sequence: TGTGCCAGCAAAAGGGACTCCTACGAGCAGTACTTC. This sequence encodes CASKRDSYEQYF.

CDR3 in DNA: TGCAGCGCCCGGGGGGGGAGCACAGATACGCAGTATTTT. This translates into CSARGGSTDTQYF. The chain uses TRBV29-1 and TRBJ2-3, with 8 bases that match TRBD2. CDR1 and CDR2 from the germline V gene are SQVTM and ANQGSEA. This CDR3 is 13 amino acids long. V gave up 7 bases and J gave up 0 bases; unmatched junction bases: 3.

The rearrangement joins TRBV18 to TRBJ2-2; 11 bases are shared with TRBD1. Germline CDR1 reads KGHSH; CDR2 reads LQKENI. With 4 bases clipped from V and 1 base from J, the junction kept 17 bases outside the gene matches. The CDR3 is 21 residues long. CDR3 region: CASSRIFPGQGADGNTGELFF. DNA for the CDR3: TGTGCCAGCTCACGGATATTCCCCGGACAGGGGGCCGATGGGAACACCGGGGAGCTGTTTTTT.

The chain links TRBV27 to TRBJ1-2, with 8 bases aligning to TRBD1. The germline V gene encodes CDR1 MNHEY and CDR2 SMNVEV (reference sequence). V shed 6 bases and J 4 bases; nucleotides not matched to a gene: 7. The CDR3 loop spans 14 amino acids. This CDR3 reads CASRLQGGSYGYTF. In DNA, the CDR3 is TGTGCCAGCAGGTTACAGGGGGGTAGCTATGGCTACACCTTC.

The rearrangement uses TRBV5-1 and TRBJ2-5; a possible D gene is TRBD2 (6 bases). This CDR3 contains 13 residues. V was trimmed by 5 bases and J by 3 bases, leaving 11 bases between them. Germline V gene sequence: CDR1 SGHRS, CDR2 YFSETQ. DNA of the CDR3: TGCGCCAGCAGTTACTGGGAGGAAGAGACCCAGTACTTC. Encoded protein: CASSYWEEETQYF.

The chain is built from TRBV13 and TRBJ1-2; no clear D gene. The CDR3 contains 17 residues. V was trimmed by 3 bases and J by 5 bases, leaving 22 bases between them. CDR1 and CDR2 from the germline V gene are PRHDT and FYEKMQ (reference sequence). CDR3 sequence (DNA): TGTGCCAGCAGCTTGACACCTAGTATGTCCGGACTATATGGCTACACCTTC. It encodes CASSLTPSMSGLYGYTF.

The rearrangement links TRBV4-2 to TRBJ2-7, with a weak D call TRBD2 (5 bases). CDR3 size: 14 residues. Per the germline V gene, CDR1 is LGHNA and CDR2 is YNFKEQ. Trimming stripped 4 bases from V and 2 bases from J, with 12 bases between. The DNA for the CDR3 is TGTGCCAGCAGCCTCCGGACTGGTACCTACGAGCAGTACTTC. As protein: CASSLRTGTYEQYF.

The rearrangement uses TRBV30 and TRBJ2-7; perhaps TRBD1 as D (5 bases). The V end lost 4 bases, the J end lost 2 bases, and 9 bases lay between the germline ends. Germline V gives CDR1 GTSNPN, CDR2 SVGIG (reference sequence). The CDR3 sequence is 12 residues long. The chain's CDR3 is CAWNAGTYEQYF. CDR3 nucleotides: TGTGCCTGGAATGCAGGGACCTACGAGCAGTACTTC.

The rearrangement links TRBV14 to TRBJ2-3; D is undetermined. Looked up from germline, CDR1 is SGHDN and CDR2 is FVKESK. The CDR3 is made up of 16 amino acids. The V and J ends lost 2 bases and 1 base respectively, with 13 bases between them. The CDR3 protein is CASSQRQALGTDTQYF. In nucleotides, the CDR3 is TGTGCCAGCAGCCAAAGGCAGGCACTTGGCACAGATACGCAGTATTTT.

The chain couples TRBV5-1 to TRBJ2-2, with D possibly being TRBD2 (5 bases). This CDR3 is 16 amino acids long. Germline-derived CDR1 and CDR2 are SGHRS and YFSETQ. V lost 3 bases and J lost 3, with 15 bases in between. Written as DNA, the CDR3 is TGCGCCAGCAGCTCCTCTAGCCTCCGGGACACCGGGGAGCTGTTTTTT. Amino acids: CASSSSSLRDTGELFF.

The gene calls are TRBV7-3 and TRBJ2-2; 12 nucleotides agree with TRBD2. With V trimmed by 3 bases and J by 6 bases, 5 bases remained unmatched. CDR3 length: 16 amino acids. The germline gives CDR1 SGHTA, CDR2 FQGTGA. CDR3 coding DNA: TGTGCCAGCAGCTTCCTAGCGGGAGGGCCCCCCGGGGAGCTGTTTTTT. This encodes CASSFLAGGPPGELFF.

This chain uses TRBV6-4 with TRBJ2-3, with 13 bases fitting TRBD2. From germline, CDR1 is MRHNA and CDR2 SNTAGT. V was clipped by 3 bases and J by 6 bases; unmatched bases: 3. The CDR3 consists of 15 residues. The CDR3: CASSEGLAGMDTQYF. The CDR3 bases are TGTGCCAGCAGTGAGGGACTAGCGGGAATGGATACGCAGTATTTT.

This clone was observed a handful of times. The V and J genes are TRBV2 and TRBJ1-5, with TRBD1 matching over 7 bases. Germline CDR1 SNHLY, CDR2 FYNNEI. The J segment lost 4 bases and the V segment lost 3 bases, leaving 6 bases of the junction unmatched. This CDR3 has 15 amino acids. The chain's CDR3 is CASSDERGRNQPQHF. DNA for the CDR3: TGTGCCAGCAGTGACGAGAGGGGGCGGAATCAGCCCCAGCATTTT.

The chain is built from TRBV5-1 and TRBJ2-1, with 10 bases aligning to TRBD1. Germline V gene sequence: CDR1 SGHRS, CDR2 YFSETQ. The CDR3 is 15 residues long. The ends lost 2 bases at V and 6 bases at J; junction bases unmatched: 5. The CDR3 DNA reads TGCGCCAGCAGCTTACCCGGGACAGGGGTCAATGAGCAGTTCTTC. Protein sequence: CASSLPGTGVNEQFF.

Points on this clone: Other DNA variants within this sample encode the same CDR3. The rearrangement uses TRBV6-5 and TRBJ1-2; D possibly corresponds to TRBD1 (5 bases). The CDR3 runs to 14 residues. V lost 6 bases, J lost 4 bases, and 15 bases lay in between. Germline assignment: CDR1 MNHEY and CDR2 SVGAGI. CDR3 sequence: CASSPGPGGYGYTF. DNA of the CDR3: TGTGCCAGCAGCCCGGGCCCTGGGGGCTATGGCTACACCTTC.

The gene calls are TRBV6-5 and TRBJ2-2, with a possible D match to TRBD1 (5 bases). Germline values: CDR1 MNHEY, CDR2 SVGAGI. The CDR3 spans 15 residues. V was clipped by 7 bases and J by 3 bases, with 15 bases between them. This chain's CDR3 is CASKTPGRDTGELFF. DNA for the CDR3: TGTGCCAGCAAAACCCCAGGGCGCGACACCGGGGAGCTGTTTTTT.

The chain uses TRBV6-1 and TRBJ2-1; 9 positions match TRBD1. CDR1 MNHNS and CDR2 SASEGT come from the germline V gene. V was clipped by 3 bases and J by 7 bases; unmatched bases: 10. CDR3 size: 16 residues. CDR3 DNA sequence: TGTGCCAGCAGTGACTATCTCGGGACAGGGCTGAATGAGCAGTTCTTC. Translating gives CASSDYLGTGLNEQFF.

Concerning this clone itself: Other nucleotide sequences in the sample specify the same CDR3. The rearrangement uses TRBV18 and TRBJ2-7, with D perhaps matching TRBD1 (6 bases). V was shortened by 3 bases and J by 0 bases, with 15 bases between the two germline ends. Germline V gives CDR1 KGHSH, CDR2 LQKENI. The CDR3 length is 16 residues. The CDR3 loop is CASSPPGTTSSYEQYF. CDR3 in DNA: TGTGCCAGCTCACCGCCCGGGACAACGAGCTCCTACGAGCAGTACTTC.

This clone was seen a handful of times. The J gene is TRBJ1-1, the V gene TRBV28; 7 bases agree with TRBD1. Germline-derived CDR1 and CDR2 are MDHEN and SYDVKM. This CDR3 is built from 13 residues. V shed 5 bases, J shed 6 bases, and the junction held 6 bases outside the gene matches. This CDR3 is CASSIRQGSEAFF. The CDR3 region has the DNA TGTGCCAGCAGTATCCGACAGGGCTCTGAAGCTTTCTTT.

This chain connects TRBV4-1 to TRBJ2-4, with TRBD2 identical over 7 bases. The CDR3 spans 16 residues. V shed 1 base and J 3 bases; nucleotides not matched to a gene: 6. Germline CDR1 MGHRA, CDR2 YSYEKL. The CDR3 coding sequence is TGCGCCAGCAGCCAAGTTGGGAGGGACTACAAAAACATTCAGTACTTC. It is translated as CASSQVGRDYKNIQYF.

This rearrangement joins TRBV2 to TRBJ2-5; 14 bases align to TRBD2. This CDR3 spans 16 amino acids. V lost 2 bases and J lost 5; bases outside the gene matches: 4. From germline, CDR1 is SNHLY and CDR2 FYNNEI. CDR3 sequence reads: CASSERGLAGVETQYF. The DNA for the CDR3 is TGTGCCAGCAGTGAAAGGGGACTAGCGGGAGTTGAGACCCAGTACTTC.

The chain joins TRBV19 to TRBJ1-5; TRBD1 aligns across 9 bases. Trimming took 1 base from V and 7 from J; bases not matched to a gene: 11. The CDR3 is 17 amino acids. Germline V gene data show CDR1 as LNHDA and CDR2 as SQIVND (reference sequence). Here the CDR3 DNA reads TGTGCCAGTAGTATAGGAAACAGGGGGCGGGTCGGACAGCCCCAGCATTTT. This encodes CASSIGNRGRVGQPQHF.

The chain joins TRBV28 to TRBJ2-5, with D perhaps matching TRBD2 (5 bases). The CDR3 runs 15 residues. Trimming stripped 4 bases from V and 8 bases from J, with 20 bases between. Germline V lookup: CDR1 MDHEN, CDR2 SYDVKM. The CDR3 loop reads CASSSPVISGRTQYF. DNA for the CDR3: TGTGCCAGCAGTTCCCCCGTCATCAGCGGTAGAACCCAGTACTTC.

The chain is built from TRBV19 and TRBJ1-1; D might be TRBD1 (5 bases). The CDR3 extends over 14 amino acids. V gave up 10 bases and J gave up 4 bases, with 19 bases separating them. Germline-derived CDR1 and CDR2 are LNHDA and SQIVND (reference sequence). CDR3 coding DNA: TGTGCCACCGCGGGGACTACAGTGGGCACTGAAGCTTTCTTT. Its translation is CATAGTTVGTEAFF.

The rearrangement links TRBV19 to TRBJ1-2; D is unresolved. Germline V lookup: CDR1 LNHDA, CDR2 SQIVND (reference sequence). Trimming took 8 bases from V and 4 from J, leaving 11 bases between them. The CDR3 loop spans 12 amino acids. CDR3 coding DNA: TGTGCCAGTTTTGGCAGTTTCTATGGCTACACCTTC. Its protein is CASFGSFYGYTF.

V is TRBV6-5 and J is TRBJ2-7, with D unresolved. Trimming took 0 bases from V and 2 from J, leaving 8 bases between them. CDR3 length equals 14 residues. Looked up from germline, CDR1 is MNHEY and CDR2 is SVGAGI. CDR3 sequence (DNA): TGTGCCAGCAGTTACTCGTGGACCACCTACGAGCAGTACTTC. Its protein is CASSYSWTTYEQYF.

The chain recombines TRBV9 with TRBJ2-7; 9 nucleotides agree with TRBD2. CDR1 is SGDLS and CDR2 is YYNGEE in the germline V gene. There are 14 residues in the CDR3. J lost 2 bases, V lost 3 bases, and 3 bases had no gene match. In DNA form, the CDR3 reads TGTGCCAGCAGCGCCGGCGGGAGGGCCTACGAGCAGTACTTC. As protein: CASSAGGRAYEQYF.

V gene TRBV15 combines with J gene TRBJ2-1; D gene unclear. Germline V gives CDR1 LNHNV, CDR2 YYDKDF (reference sequence). The CDR3 is made up of 14 amino acids. With 3 bases removed from V and 10 bases from J, the gap between germline ends came to 16 bases. As DNA, the CDR3 is TGTGCCACCAGCAGGATAGATGCAAGTTGGGAGCAGTTCTTC. As protein: CATSRIDASWEQFF.

The V gene is TRBV10-3, the J gene TRBJ1-5, with TRBD1 identical over 12 bases. The CDR3 spans 16 residues. The ends lost 8 bases at V and 4 bases at J; junction bases unmatched: 9. CDR1 and CDR2 from the germline V gene are ENHRY and SYGVKD. This chain's CDR3 is CAIGGQGASLNQPQHF. The CDR3 DNA is TGTGCCATCGGGGGACAGGGGGCTTCTTTGAATCAGCCCCAGCATTTT.

The rearrangement joins TRBV5-1 to TRBJ2-3; D might be TRBD1 (6 bases). Deletions cut 6 bases from V and 2 bases from J, with 13 bases between. The germline V gene encodes CDR1 SGHRS and CDR2 YFSETQ. There are 14 residues in the CDR3. DNA of the CDR3: TGCGCCAGCACCGACGGACAGACCACAGATACGCAGTATTTT. It is translated as CASTDGQTTDTQYF.